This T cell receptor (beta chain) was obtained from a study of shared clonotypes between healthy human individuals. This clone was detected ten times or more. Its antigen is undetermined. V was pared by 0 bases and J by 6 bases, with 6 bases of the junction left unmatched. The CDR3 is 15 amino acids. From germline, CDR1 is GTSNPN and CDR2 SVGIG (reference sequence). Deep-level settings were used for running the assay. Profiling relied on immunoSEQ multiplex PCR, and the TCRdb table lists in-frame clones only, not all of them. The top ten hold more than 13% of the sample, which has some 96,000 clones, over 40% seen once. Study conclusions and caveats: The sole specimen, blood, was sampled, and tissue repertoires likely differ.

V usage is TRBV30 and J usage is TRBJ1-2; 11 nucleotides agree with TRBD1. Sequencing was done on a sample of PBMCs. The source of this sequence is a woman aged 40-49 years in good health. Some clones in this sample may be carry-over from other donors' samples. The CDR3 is CAWSVLGQGADGYTF. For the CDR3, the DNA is TGTGCCTGGAGTGTCCTCGGACAGGGGGCGGATGGCTACACCTTC.